Below are 14 T cell receptor beta chains sequenced from a single sample in a study of cytotoxic CD8 clonotypes in ibrutinib-treated CLL. Measured with immunoSEQ multiplex PCR; TCRdb has only the in-frame clones, and not every one. This sample has some 130,000 clones, with approximately 90% found just once. The sequencing used PBMCs, collected after 12 months of ibrutinib treatment. These receptors all come from a human donor with chronic lymphocytic leukemia.

The chain uses TRBV19 and TRBJ2-3; a possible D gene is TRBD1 (5 bases). The CDR3 covers 15 residues. Germline CDR1 LNHDA, CDR2 SQIVND (reference sequence). The V gene lost 3 bases and the J gene lost 6 bases, with 16 bases spanning the gap. The CDR3 nucleotides read TGTGCCAGTAGTATTTGGGGCACCGACCTGGATACGCAGTATTTT. It yields the protein CASSIWGTDLDTQYF.

The chain joins TRBV7-8 to TRBJ2-1; 7 bases line up with TRBD2. CDR3 length equals 14 residues. The V gene end was trimmed by 6 bases and the J gene end by 2 bases; junction bases not matched to a gene: 4. Germline V gene lookup returns CDR1 SGHVS and CDR2 FQNEAQ. CDR3 bases: TGTGCCAGCAGGACTAGCATGACCTACAATGAGCAGTTCTTC. Protein: CASRTSMTYNEQFF.

This clone came up a few times. The chain joins TRBV19 to TRBJ1-1; D is perhaps TRBD1 (5 bases). Germline V gene sequence: CDR1 LNHDA, CDR2 SQIVND (reference sequence). V gave up 8 bases and J gave up 1 base, with 8 bases separating them. CDR3 length: 12 residues. Here the CDR3 DNA reads TGTGCCAGTTACCAGGGGAACACTGAAGCTTTCTTT. Protein sequence: CASYQGNTEAFF.

This rearrangement joins TRBV30 to TRBJ2-7; no firm D call. Trimming shortened V by 7 bases and J by 6 bases, and 19 bases separated the two germline ends. This CDR3 region has 13 residues. The V gene's germline CDR1 is GTSNPN and CDR2 SVGIG (reference sequence). CDR3 loop: CALQGLGFSEQYF. The CDR3 bases are TGTGCCTTACAAGGTCTTGGGTTTTCCGAGCAGTACTTC.

This clone occurred a few times. This sequence joins TRBV5-1 and TRBJ1-1, with D uncertain. This CDR3 spans 14 amino acids. CDR1 is SGHRS, CDR2 YFSETQ, per germline. V dropped 2 bases and J dropped 2 bases, with 10 bases sitting between them. The CDR3 loop is CASSFGPPNTEAFF. The CDR3 bases are TGCGCCAGCAGCTTCGGTCCACCTAACACTGAAGCTTTCTTT.

Points on this clone: This specimen includes other DNA sequences encoding the same CDR3. The chain employs TRBV5-1 and TRBJ2-6; no clear D gene. V lost 0 bases and J lost 0, with 4 bases in between. Germline V gene sequence: CDR1 SGHRS, CDR2 YFSETQ. The CDR3 is 15 amino acids. CDR3 nucleotides: TGCGCCAGCAGCTTGGACGGCTCTGGGGCCAACGTCCTGACTTTC. Protein: CASSLDGSGANVLTF.

This clone was observed a single time. The J gene is TRBJ2-7, the V gene TRBV6-4; 11 positions match TRBD2. The V and J ends lost 6 bases and 6 bases, in that order; junction bases with no gene match: 13. The CDR3 spans 16 residues. In germline, CDR1 is MRHNA, CDR2 SNTAGT. The CDR3 nucleotides are TGTGCCAGCAGGGAGTCTAGCGGGAGGCCTTTCCTCGAGCAGTACTTC. As protein: CASRESSGRPFLEQYF.

This chain uses TRBV9 with TRBJ1-2, with TRBD1 identical over 7 bases. Losses at the gene ends were 3 bases for V and 13 bases for J; bases not matched to a gene: 9. Germline CDR1 reads SGDLS; CDR2 reads YYNGEE. There are 12 residues in the CDR3. The CDR3 nucleotides are TGTGCCAGCAGCGATGGGGCGACAGGGCGCACCTTC. It codes for CASSDGATGRTF.

The genes are TRBV6-6 and TRBJ2-6, with D unresolved. The CDR3 covers 13 residues. Trimming cost V 8 bases and J 3 bases, with 8 bases left between them. Per germline, CDR1 MNHNY and CDR2 SVGAGI (reference sequence). The CDR3 loop reads CASGVNGANVLTF. The CDR3 region has the DNA TGTGCCAGCGGAGTTAATGGGGCCAACGTCCTGACTTTC.

The chain is built from TRBV4-2 and TRBJ1-4; 9 bases line up with TRBD1. The CDR3 extends over 15 amino acids. Germline-derived CDR1 and CDR2 are LGHNA and YNFKEQ. V lost 3 bases, J lost 5 bases, and 4 bases stayed unmatched. The CDR3 region is CASSQPGQGNEKLFF. Here the CDR3 DNA reads TGTGCCAGCAGCCAGCCGGGACAGGGAAATGAAAAACTGTTTTTT.

The rearrangement links TRBV10-3 to TRBJ2-7, with 9 bases identical to TRBD2. V shed 0 bases and J 2 bases; nucleotides not matched to a gene: 5. This CDR3 comprises 16 residues. Germline CDR1 reads ENHRY; CDR2 reads SYGVKD. Written as DNA, the CDR3 is TGTGCCATCAGTGAGTCTCAAGCGGGAGGAACCTACGAGCAGTACTTC. As protein: CAISESQAGGTYEQYF.

This clone was observed a single time. The rearrangement joins TRBV5-1 to TRBJ2-2; no clear D gene. Germline V gene lookup returns CDR1 SGHRS and CDR2 YFSETQ. Trimming removed 7 bases from V and 0 bases from J, with 16 bases in between. The CDR3 is made up of 16 amino acids. In DNA form, the CDR3 reads TGCGCCAGCGCCTTGGATCGACCCACGAACACCGGGGAGCTGTTTTTT. This encodes CASALDRPTNTGELFF.

This clone showed up just once. The chain couples TRBV10-3 to TRBJ2-3; 7 bases map to TRBD2. The trim removed 8 bases at V and 3 bases at J, leaving 8 bases unmatched. Germline V CDR1 and CDR2: ENHRY, SYGVKD. The CDR3 is 14 residues long. CDR3 coding DNA: TGTGCCATCGGTAAGGGCGGGAGTACAGATACGCAGTATTTT. This translates into CAIGKGGSTDTQYF.

This rearrangement joins TRBV29-1 to TRBJ1-2; 7 positions agree with TRBD1. The CDR3 contains 13 residues. In germline, CDR1 is SQVTM, CDR2 ANQGSEA. J lost 7 bases, V lost 6 bases, and 11 bases had no gene match. The CDR3 protein is CSVETGMIGGYTF. CDR3 coding DNA: TGCAGCGTCGAGACAGGGATGATAGGTGGCTACACCTTC.